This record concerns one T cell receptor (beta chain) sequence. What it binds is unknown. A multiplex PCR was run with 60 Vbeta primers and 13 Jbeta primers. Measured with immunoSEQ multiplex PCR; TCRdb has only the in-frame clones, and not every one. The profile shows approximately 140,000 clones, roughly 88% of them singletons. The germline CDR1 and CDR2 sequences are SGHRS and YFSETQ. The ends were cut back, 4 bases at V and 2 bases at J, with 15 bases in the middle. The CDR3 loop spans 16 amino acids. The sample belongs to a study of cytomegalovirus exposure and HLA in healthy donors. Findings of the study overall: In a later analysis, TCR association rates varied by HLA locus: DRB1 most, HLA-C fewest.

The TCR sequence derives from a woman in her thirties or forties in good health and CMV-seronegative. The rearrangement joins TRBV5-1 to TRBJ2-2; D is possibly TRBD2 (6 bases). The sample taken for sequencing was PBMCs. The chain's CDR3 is CASSVLAGPNTGELFF. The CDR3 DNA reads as TGCGCCAGCAGCGTTCTGGCGGGGCCTAACACCGGGGAGCTGTTTTTT.